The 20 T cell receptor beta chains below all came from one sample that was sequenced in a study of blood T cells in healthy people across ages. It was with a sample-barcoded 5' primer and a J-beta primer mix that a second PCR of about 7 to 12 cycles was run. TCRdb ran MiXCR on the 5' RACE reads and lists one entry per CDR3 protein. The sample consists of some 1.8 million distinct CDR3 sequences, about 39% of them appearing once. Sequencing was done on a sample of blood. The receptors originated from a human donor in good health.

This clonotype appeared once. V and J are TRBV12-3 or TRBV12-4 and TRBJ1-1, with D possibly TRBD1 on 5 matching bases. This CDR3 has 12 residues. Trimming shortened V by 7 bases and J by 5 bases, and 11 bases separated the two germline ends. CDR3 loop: CASTHGGTEAFF. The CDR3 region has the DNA TGTGCCAGCACCCACGGGGGAACTGAAGCTTTCTTT.

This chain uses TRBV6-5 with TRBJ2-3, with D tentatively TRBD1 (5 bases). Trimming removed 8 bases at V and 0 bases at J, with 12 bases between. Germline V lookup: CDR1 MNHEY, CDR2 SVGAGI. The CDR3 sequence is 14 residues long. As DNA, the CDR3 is TGTGCCAGCCGACAGACGATTAGCACAGATACGCAGTATTTT. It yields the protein CASRQTISTDTQYF.

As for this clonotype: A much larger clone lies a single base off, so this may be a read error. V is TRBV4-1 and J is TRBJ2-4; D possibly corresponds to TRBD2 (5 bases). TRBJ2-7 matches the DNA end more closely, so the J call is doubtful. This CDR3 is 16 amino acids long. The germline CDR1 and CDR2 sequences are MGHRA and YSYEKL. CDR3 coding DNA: TGCGCCAGCAGCCAAGTTGGAGGTCGGGCATCCAACGAGCAGTACTTC. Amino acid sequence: CASSQVGGRASNEQYF.

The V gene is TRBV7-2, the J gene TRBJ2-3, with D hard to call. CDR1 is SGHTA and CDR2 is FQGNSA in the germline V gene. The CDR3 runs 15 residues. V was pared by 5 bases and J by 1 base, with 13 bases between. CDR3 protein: CASSLRRAGTDTQYF. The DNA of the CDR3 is TGTGCCAGCAGCCTTAGACGGGCTGGCACAGATACGCAGTATTTT.

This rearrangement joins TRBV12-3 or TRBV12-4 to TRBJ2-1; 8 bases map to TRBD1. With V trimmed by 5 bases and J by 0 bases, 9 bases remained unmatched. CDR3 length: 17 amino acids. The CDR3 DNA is TGTGCCAGCAGTCTGTGGACAGGGACAAGCTCCTACAATGAGCAGTTCTTC. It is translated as CASSLWTGTSSYNEQFF.

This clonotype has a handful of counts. CDR3: CASSQGPRVDYGYTF. The CDR3 bases are TGCGCCAGCAGCCAAGGGCCCCGGGTGGACTATGGCTACACCTTC. This rearrangement joins TRBV4-1 to TRBJ1-2, with D unclear. The V gene's germline CDR1 is MGHRA and CDR2 YSYEKL. Trimming shortened V by 1 base and J by 3 bases, and 12 bases separated the two germline ends. This CDR3 is built from 15 residues.

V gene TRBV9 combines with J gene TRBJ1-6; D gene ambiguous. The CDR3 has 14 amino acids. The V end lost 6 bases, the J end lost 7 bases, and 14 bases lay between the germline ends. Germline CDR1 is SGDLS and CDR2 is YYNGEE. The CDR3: CASTIGSLNSPLHF. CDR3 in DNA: TGTGCCAGCACTATAGGGAGTCTGAATTCACCCCTCCACTTT.

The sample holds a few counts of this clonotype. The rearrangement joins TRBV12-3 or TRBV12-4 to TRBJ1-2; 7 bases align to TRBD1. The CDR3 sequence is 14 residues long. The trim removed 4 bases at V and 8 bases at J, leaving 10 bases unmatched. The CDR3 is CASSSQSGQDGYTF. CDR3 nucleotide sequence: TGTGCCAGCAGTTCCCAATCCGGACAGGACGGCTACACCTTC.

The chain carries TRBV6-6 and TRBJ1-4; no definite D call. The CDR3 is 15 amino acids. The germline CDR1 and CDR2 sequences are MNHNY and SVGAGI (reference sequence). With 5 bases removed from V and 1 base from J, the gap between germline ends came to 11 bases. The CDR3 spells CASSINPQTNEKLFF. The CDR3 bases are TGTGCCAGCAGTATCAACCCTCAAACTAATGAAAAACTGTTTTTT.

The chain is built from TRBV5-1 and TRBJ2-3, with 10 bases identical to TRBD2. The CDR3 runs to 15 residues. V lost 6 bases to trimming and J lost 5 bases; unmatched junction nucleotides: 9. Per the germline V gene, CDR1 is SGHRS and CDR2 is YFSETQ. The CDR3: CASTPGTSVVDTQYF. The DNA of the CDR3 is TGCGCCAGCACCCCAGGGACTAGCGTCGTAGATACGCAGTATTTT.

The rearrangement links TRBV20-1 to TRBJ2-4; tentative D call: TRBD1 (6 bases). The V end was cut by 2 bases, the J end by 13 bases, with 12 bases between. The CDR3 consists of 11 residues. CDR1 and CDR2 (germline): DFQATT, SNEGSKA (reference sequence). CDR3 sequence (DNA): TGCAGTGCTAGAAGAGACAGGTGGCAGTACTTC. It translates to CSARRDRWQYF.

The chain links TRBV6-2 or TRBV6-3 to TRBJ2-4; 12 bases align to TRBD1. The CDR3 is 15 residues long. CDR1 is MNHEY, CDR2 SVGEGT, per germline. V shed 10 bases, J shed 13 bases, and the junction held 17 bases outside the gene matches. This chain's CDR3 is CATVRLGQGAYGQYF. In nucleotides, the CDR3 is TGTGCCACCGTACGGTTGGGACAGGGGGCCTACGGGCAGTACTTC.

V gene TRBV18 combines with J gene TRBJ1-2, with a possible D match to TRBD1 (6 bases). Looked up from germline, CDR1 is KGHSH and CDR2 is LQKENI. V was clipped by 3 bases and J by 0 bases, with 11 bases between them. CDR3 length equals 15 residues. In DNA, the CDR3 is TGTGCCAGCTCACCTGGGGGGGCTCCTAACTATGGCTACACCTTC. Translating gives CASSPGGAPNYGYTF.

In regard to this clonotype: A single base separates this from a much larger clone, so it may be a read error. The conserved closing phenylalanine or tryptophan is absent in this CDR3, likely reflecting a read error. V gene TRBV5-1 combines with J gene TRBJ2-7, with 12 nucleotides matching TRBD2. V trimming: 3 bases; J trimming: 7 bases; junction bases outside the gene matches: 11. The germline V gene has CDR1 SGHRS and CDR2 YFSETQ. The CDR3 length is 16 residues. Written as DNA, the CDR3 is TGCGCCAGCAGCTCCCTAACTAGCGGGGGGACGGAAGAGCAGTACATC. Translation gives CASSSLTSGGTEEQYI.

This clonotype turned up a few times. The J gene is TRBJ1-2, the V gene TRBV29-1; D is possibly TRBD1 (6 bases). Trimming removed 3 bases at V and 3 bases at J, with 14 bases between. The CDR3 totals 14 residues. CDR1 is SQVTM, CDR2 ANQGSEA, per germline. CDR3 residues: CSVDRGALYYGYTF. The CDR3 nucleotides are TGCAGCGTTGACCGGGGGGCCCTTTACTATGGCTACACCTTC.

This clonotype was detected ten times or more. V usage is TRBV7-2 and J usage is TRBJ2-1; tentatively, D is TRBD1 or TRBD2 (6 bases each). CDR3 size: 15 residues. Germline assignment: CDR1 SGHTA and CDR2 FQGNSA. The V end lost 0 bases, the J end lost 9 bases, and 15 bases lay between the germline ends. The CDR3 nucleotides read TGTGCCAGCAGCTTAGCTCGGATCGGGGGCAGTGAGCAGTTCTTC. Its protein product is CASSLARIGGSEQFF.

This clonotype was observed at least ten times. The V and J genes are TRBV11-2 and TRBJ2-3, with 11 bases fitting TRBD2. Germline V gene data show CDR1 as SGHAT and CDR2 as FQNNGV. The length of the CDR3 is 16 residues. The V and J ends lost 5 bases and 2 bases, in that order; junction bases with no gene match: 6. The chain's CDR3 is CASSPRLAGPTDTQYF. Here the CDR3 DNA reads TGTGCCAGCAGCCCCCGACTAGCGGGACCCACAGATACGCAGTATTTT.

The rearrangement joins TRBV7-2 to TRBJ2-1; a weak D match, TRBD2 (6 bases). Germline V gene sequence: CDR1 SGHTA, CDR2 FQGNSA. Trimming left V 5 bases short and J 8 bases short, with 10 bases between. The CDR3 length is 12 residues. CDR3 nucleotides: TGTACCAGCAGCGCAGGCGGGGATGAGCAGTTCTTC. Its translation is CTSSAGGDEQFF.

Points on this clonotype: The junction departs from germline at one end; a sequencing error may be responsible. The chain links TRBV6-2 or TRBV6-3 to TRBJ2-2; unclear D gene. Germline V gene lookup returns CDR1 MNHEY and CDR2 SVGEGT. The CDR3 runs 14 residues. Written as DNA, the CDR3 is TGTGCTAGCAGTTTCTCAGTCTACGCCGGGGAGCTGTTTTTT. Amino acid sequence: CASSFSVYAGELFF.

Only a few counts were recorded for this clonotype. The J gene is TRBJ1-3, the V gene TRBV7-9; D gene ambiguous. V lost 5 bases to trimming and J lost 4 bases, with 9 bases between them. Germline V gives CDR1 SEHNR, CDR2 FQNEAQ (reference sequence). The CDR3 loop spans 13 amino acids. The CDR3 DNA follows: TGTGCCAGCAGCCCTACCAGGGGAAACACCATATATTTT. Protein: CASSPTRGNTIYF.